These 2 T cell receptor beta chains originate from one sample sequenced in a study of T cell changes during pregnancy in multiple sclerosis. Profiling relied on immunoSEQ multiplex PCR, and the TCRdb table lists in-frame clones only, not all of them. The sample shows tens of thousands of clones, under 90% of them seen only once. The sequencing used CD4+ T cells from peripheral blood mononuclear cells, collected before pregnancy. These TCRs come from a female donor with multiple sclerosis, enrolled in a pregnancy study.

This sequence joins TRBV2 and TRBJ1-5; D may be TRBD1 (6 bases). Germline-derived CDR1 and CDR2 are SNHLY and FYNNEI. V was pared by 6 bases and J by 15 bases, with 24 bases between. The CDR3 has 14 residues. CDR3 nucleotide sequence: TGTGCCAGCAGGGAGGACAGCTTGGTTGTAATGAGGCATTTT. It yields the protein CASREDSLVVMRHF.

The chain is built from TRBV19 and TRBJ1-1; 7 nucleotides match TRBD1. The CDR3 consists of 15 residues. Per the germline V gene, CDR1 is LNHDA and CDR2 is SQIVND (reference sequence). The V segment lost 6 bases and the J segment 0 bases; nucleotides outside the gene matches: 7. The CDR3 nucleotides read TGTGCCAGTAGCCGGGCGGGACAGCTGAACACTGAAGCTTTCTTT. Translating gives CASSRAGQLNTEAFF.